One sample yielded the 27 T cell receptor beta chains listed below, sequenced in a study of T-cell memory formation after mild COVID-19. TCRdb passed the 5' RACE reads through MiXCR, listing each CDR3 protein once. The sample shows about 290,000 distinct CDR3 sequences, 15% of them seen only once. The source material was PBMCs or a T cell subset sorted from them (not recorded which). Every receptor here comes from a man younger than 30 who had mild COVID-19 (a few samples of this study predate the infection). Cell type and time point are not known.

This CDR3 reads CSVEDLGDRLRTEAFF. The CDR3 DNA sequence: TGCAGCGTTGAAGATCTAGGAGACAGGCTAAGGACTGAAGCTTTCTTT. The rearrangement links TRBV29-1 to TRBJ1-1, with D maybe TRBD1 (6 bases). Germline V gives CDR1 SQVTM, CDR2 ANQGSEA. This CDR3 spans 16 amino acids. V dropped 0 bases and J dropped 5 bases, with 19 bases sitting between them.

This chain connects TRBV4-1 to TRBJ2-1; 8 bases map to TRBD1. The J segment lost 5 bases and the V segment lost 6 bases, leaving 9 bases of the junction unmatched. CDR1 is MGHRA, CDR2 YSYEKL, per germline. The CDR3 totals 15 residues. The DNA for the CDR3 is TGCGCCAGCAGACAACTCGGGACAGGCGACAATGAGCAGTTCTTC. Protein sequence: CASRQLGTGDNEQFF.

This clonotype was seen more than once but under ten times. The V call is TRBV18, the J call TRBJ2-3, with D possibly being TRBD1 (5 bases). CDR3 length equals 15 residues. Trimming took 3 bases from V and 0 from J, leaving 10 bases between them. From germline, CDR1 is KGHSH and CDR2 LQKENI. The CDR3 region is CASSPLDRSTDTQYF. Here the CDR3 DNA reads TGTGCCAGCTCACCCCTCGACAGAAGCACAGATACGCAGTATTTT.

This clonotype appeared a few times. This rearrangement joins TRBV5-1 to TRBJ2-7; D is unclear. Trimming pared 0 bases from V and 5 bases from J, leaving 12 bases between. The CDR3 length is 14 residues. CDR1 and CDR2 (germline): SGHRS, YFSETQ. CDR3 DNA sequence: TGCGCCAGCAGCTTGGTTACAGATAGGGACGAGCAGTACTTC. It yields the protein CASSLVTDRDEQYF.

This sequence joins TRBV5-1 and TRBJ2-3; 10 bases are a match to TRBD2. Germline loops: CDR1 SGHRS, CDR2 YFSETQ. The trim removed 0 bases at V and 2 bases at J, leaving 3 bases unmatched. This CDR3 is 16 amino acids long. CDR3 nucleotide sequence: TGCGCCAGCAGCTTGGCGACTAGCGGGTACACAGATACGCAGTATTTT. This encodes CASSLATSGYTDTQYF. Together with reference TRBV5-1 and TRBJ2-3, the CDR3 gives the full variable domain: KAGVTQTPRYLIKTRGQQVTLSCSPISGHRSVSWYQQTPGQGLQFLFEYFSETQRNKGNFPGRFSGRQFSNSRSEMNVSTLELGDSALYLCASSLATSGYTDTQYFGPGTRLTVL.

The chain combines TRBV5-1 with TRBJ1-1; D gene uncertain. Per the germline V gene, CDR1 is SGHRS and CDR2 is YFSETQ. The CDR3 spans 14 residues. The V gene lost 3 bases and the J gene lost 8 bases, with 17 bases spanning the gap. CDR3 sequence: CASSYNTDNTEAFF. DNA of the CDR3: TGCGCCAGCAGCTATAATACCGACAATACCGAAGCTTTCTTT. The complete variable domain, with remaining parts taken from reference TRBV5-1 and TRBJ1-1, reads KAGVTQTPRYLIKTRGQQVTLSCSPISGHRSVSWYQQTPGQGLQFLFEYFSETQRNKGNFPGRFSGRQFSNSRSEMNVSTLELGDSALYLCASSYNTDNTEAFFGQGTRLTVV.

Only a few counts were recorded for this clonotype. This chain joins TRBV9 and TRBJ2-7; a weak D match, TRBD1 (5 bases). This CDR3 is 16 amino acids long. V lost 0 bases, J lost 4 bases, and 17 bases lay in between. Germline lookup yields CDR1 SGDLS and CDR2 YYNGEE. The CDR3: CASSVGPEGVLYEQYF. CDR3 nucleotide sequence: TGTGCCAGCAGCGTAGGCCCTGAAGGGGTTCTTTACGAGCAGTACTTC.

This clonotype was seen repeatedly, ten times or more. The chain has TRBV5-6 and TRBJ2-5, with D possibly TRBD1 on 6 matching bases. The CDR3 has 13 residues. Germline V gene sequence: CDR1 SGHDT, CDR2 YYEEEE. The germline V and J ends were trimmed by 5 bases and 4 bases, with 12 bases remaining between them. The CDR3 region is CASRPQGAETQYF. CDR3 DNA sequence: TGTGCCAGCAGACCACAGGGAGCAGAGACCCAGTACTTC.

V is TRBV9 and J is TRBJ1-1; maybe TRBD1 (5 bases). Trimming removed 0 bases at V and 8 bases at J, with 14 bases between. Germline V gene sequence: CDR1 SGDLS, CDR2 YYNGEE. The CDR3 loop spans 14 amino acids. The CDR3 spells CASSVDQRTNEAFF. CDR3 sequence (DNA): TGTGCCAGCAGCGTAGATCAGCGGACAAACGAAGCTTTCTTT. The variable domain in full, completed from reference TRBV9 and TRBJ1-1, reads DSGVTQTPKHLITATGQRVTLRCSPRSGDLSVYWYQQSLDQGLQFLIQYYNGEERAKGNILERFSAQQFPDLHSELNLSSLELGDSALYFCASSVDQRTNEAFFGQGTRLTVV.

This sequence joins TRBV5-1 and TRBJ1-1, with D tentatively TRBD1 (6 bases). Germline-derived CDR1 and CDR2 are SGHRS and YFSETQ. Trimming stripped 3 bases from V and 4 bases from J, with 16 bases between. The CDR3 has 15 residues. The CDR3 DNA follows: TGCGCCAGCAGCTCCTTTAACAGGGCGGGCACTGAAGCTTTCTTT. Residues: CASSSFNRAGTEAFF.

This clonotype showed up many times. The V and J genes are TRBV4-3 and TRBJ2-2, with D possibly TRBD2 on 5 matching bases. The CDR3 covers 12 residues. Germline V gene lookup returns CDR1 LGHNA and CDR2 YSLEER. V lost 6 bases and J lost 3, with 5 bases in between. CDR3 DNA sequence: TGCGCCAGCAGGGACTACACCGGGGAGCTGTTTTTT. Protein sequence: CASRDYTGELFF.

This clonotype was picked up many times. The DNA of the CDR3 is TGTGCCAGCAGCTTGGGCTTCCCGGGACAGGGGAACACCGGGGAGCTGTTTTTT. This gives the protein CASSLGFPGQGNTGELFF. This sequence joins TRBV5-6 and TRBJ2-2, with TRBD1 identical over 9 bases. The CDR3 has 18 amino acids. V lost 0 bases and J lost 1; bases outside the gene matches: 7. The germline CDR1 and CDR2 sequences are SGHDT and YYEEEE.

This chain joins TRBV4-1 and TRBJ2-6; no definite D call. The CDR3 totals 16 residues. Germline loops: CDR1 MGHRA, CDR2 YSYEKL. The V and J ends lost 0 bases and 0 bases respectively, with 6 bases between them. CDR3 amino acids: CASSQDSASGANVLTF. The CDR3 nucleotides read TGCGCCAGCAGCCAAGACTCGGCCTCTGGGGCCAACGTCCTGACTTTC.

This clonotype appeared a few times. This sequence joins TRBV6-6 and TRBJ2-7; possibly TRBD1 for D (6 bases). The length of the CDR3 is 15 residues. Germline V gene lookup returns CDR1 MNHNY and CDR2 SVGAGI (reference sequence). With 7 bases removed from V and 7 bases from J, the gap between germline ends came to 23 bases. CDR3 region: CASTQWGLNPGEQYV. CDR3 bases: TGTGCCAGCACCCAGTGGGGGCTAAACCCGGGAGAGCAGTACGTC.

The table lists this clonotype with a few counts. V gene TRBV6-5 combines with J gene TRBJ2-5; 11 nucleotides line up with TRBD2. CDR1 and CDR2 from the germline V gene are MNHEY and SVGAGI. J was trimmed by 2 bases and V by 7 bases; bases with no gene match: 3. The CDR3 is 14 residues long. CDR3 in amino acids: CASKLAGVQETQYF. The CDR3 bases are TGTGCCAGCAAACTAGCGGGGGTTCAAGAGACCCAGTACTTC.

This clonotype has more than one count but fewer than ten. The chain employs TRBV28 and TRBJ1-1; D is perhaps TRBD1 (5 bases). Trimming took off 5 bases at V and 7 bases at J, with 14 bases between the two ends. The CDR3 spans 13 residues. Germline CDR1 and CDR2: MDHEN and SYDVKM. This CDR3 reads CASSAHGDDEAFF. The CDR3 DNA reads as TGTGCCAGCAGTGCCCACGGGGACGATGAAGCTTTCTTT.

This chain uses TRBV4-2 with TRBJ2-1, with D perhaps TRBD2 (7 bases). Per the germline V gene, CDR1 is LGHNA and CDR2 is YNFKEQ. CDR3 size: 16 residues. The V and J ends lost 1 base and 4 bases respectively, with 14 bases between them. The CDR3 DNA reads TGTGCCAGCAGCCAAGCGGGCGGGGGCCTATACAATGAGCAGTTCTTC. The encoded protein is CASSQAGGGLYNEQFF.

The rearrangement joins TRBV6-6 to TRBJ1-5; 7 bases align to TRBD1. Trimming took 3 bases from V and 2 from J; bases not matched to a gene: 10. Germline assignment: CDR1 MNHNY and CDR2 SVGAGI (reference sequence). The length of the CDR3 is 17 residues. The CDR3 sequence is CASSYPRDRVGNQPQHF. CDR3 nucleotides: TGTGCCAGCAGTTATCCTCGCGACAGGGTAGGCAATCAGCCCCAGCATTTT.

The chain employs TRBV20-1 and TRBJ1-1; D is undetermined. Germline lookup yields CDR1 DFQATT and CDR2 SNEGSKA (reference sequence). V lost 2 bases and J 0 bases, leaving 7 bases between the germline ends. The CDR3 runs 13 residues. CDR3 amino acids: CSARRNLNTEAFF. CDR3 coding DNA: TGCAGTGCTAGACGGAACTTGAACACTGAAGCTTTCTTT.

This chain joins TRBV10-3 and TRBJ1-5; 7 positions agree with TRBD1. The germline CDR1 and CDR2 sequences are ENHRY and SYGVKD. This CDR3 is 17 amino acids long. V lost 3 bases and J lost 0; bases outside the gene matches: 8. For the CDR3, the DNA is TGTGCCATCAGTGACGGGACAGCTTTTTATAGCAATCAGCCCCAGCATTTT. Translating it yields CAISDGTAFYSNQPQHF.

This clonotype was seen only a few times. This chain joins TRBV13 and TRBJ2-7, with D maybe TRBD1 (6 bases). Per the germline V gene, CDR1 is PRHDT and CDR2 is FYEKMQ (reference sequence). V lost 4 bases to trimming and J lost 6 bases, with 19 bases between them. The CDR3 covers 15 residues. The CDR3 sequence: CASSSDTQTGSEQYF. The CDR3 DNA is TGTGCCAGCAGCTCCGACACGCAGACAGGTAGCGAGCAGTACTTC. The full variable domain, rest sourced from reference TRBV13 and TRBJ2-7, is AAGVIQSPRHLIKEKRETATLKCYPIPRHDTVYWYQQGPGQDPQFLISFYEKMQSDKGSIPDRFSAQQFSDYHSELNMSSLELGDSALYFCASSSDTQTGSEQYFGPGTRLTVT.

The chain combines TRBV4-1 with TRBJ2-5; possibly TRBD2 for D (6 bases). This CDR3 spans 15 amino acids. With 7 bases removed from V and 6 bases from J, the gap between germline ends came to 21 bases. Germline loops: CDR1 MGHRA, CDR2 YSYEKL. DNA of the CDR3: TGCGCCAGCAAGGTTTGGGGGGTCGGGTGGAAGACCCAGTACTTC. Translating gives CASKVWGVGWKTQYF.

This clonotype was seen many times. The chain recombines TRBV5-1 with TRBJ2-5; D is possibly TRBD2 (6 bases). This CDR3 spans 14 amino acids. The V end was cut by 5 bases, the J end by 5 bases, with 16 bases between. CDR1 and CDR2 (germline): SGHRS, YFSETQ. CDR3 loop: CASRPSGGVETQYF. The CDR3 nucleotides read TGCGCCAGCAGACCTTCCGGCGGGGTTGAGACCCAGTACTTC.

This chain connects TRBV27 to TRBJ2-7, with D tentatively TRBD1 (5 bases). The CDR3 totals 13 residues. V was pared by 5 bases and J by 3 bases, with 11 bases between. Germline loops: CDR1 MNHEY, CDR2 SMNVEV (reference sequence). In nucleotides, the CDR3 is TGTGCCAGCAGTCCCACCCAGGGCTACGAGCAGTACTTC. It codes for CASSPTQGYEQYF.

In this sample, this clonotype turned up a few times. The chain is built from TRBV9 and TRBJ1-4, with D hard to call. This CDR3 has 14 amino acids. V was pared by 2 bases and J by 0 bases, with 5 bases between. Per germline, CDR1 SGDLS and CDR2 YYNGEE. CDR3 bases: TGTGCCAGCAGCGTCGGTACAACTAATGAAAAACTGTTTTTT. Translation gives CASSVGTTNEKLFF.

About this clonotype itself: The junction and the germline gene differ at one end; a read error may be behind it. The chain carries TRBV5-1 and TRBJ2-2; 9 nucleotides align to TRBD2. The CDR3 runs to 16 residues. Per the germline V gene, CDR1 is SGHRS and CDR2 is YFSETQ. The CDR3, as DNA: TGCGCCAGCAGCTTGAGCGCGGGGGGGAACACCGGTGAGCTGTTTTTT. Encoded protein: CASSLSAGGNTGELFF.

This clonotype was detected only a few times. This sequence joins TRBV20-1 and TRBJ1-6; perhaps TRBD1 as D (6 bases). Germline V gene data show CDR1 as DFQATT and CDR2 as SNEGSKA (reference sequence). V lost 7 bases and J lost 5, with 12 bases in between. There are 13 residues in the CDR3. The CDR3 loop is CSGYRVHNSPLHF. The CDR3, as DNA: TGCAGTGGATACAGGGTTCATAATTCACCCCTCCACTTT.